The clone carrying this T cell receptor (beta chain) has a handful of counts. The record originates from a study of T-cell reconstitution after alpha-beta-depleted transplantation in children. Unique molecular identifiers were incorporated into the prepared TCRbeta library. TCRdb re-called the PCR reads through MiXCR, storing one row per CDR3 protein. This sample has about 240,000 distinct CDR3 sequences, with around 12% found just once. The CDR3 is 16 residues long. J was trimmed by 1 base and V by 4 bases; bases with no gene match: 8. The chain couples TRBV23-1 to TRBJ2-5, with 8 bases aligning to TRBD2. TRBV23-1 is flagged as an ORF with uncertain function. This TCR came from a human donor who donated a stem cell graft to a child with acute lymphoblastic leukemia. The sequences come from PBMCs from the stem cell graft donor, collected from the stem cell graft. CDR3 sequence (DNA): TGCGCCAGCAGTCTCCGTCGGGAGGGACGCCAAGAGACCCAGTACTTC. Its translation is CASSLRREGRQETQYF.